Listed here are 7 T cell receptor beta chains from one sample, sequenced in a study of cytomegalovirus exposure and HLA in healthy donors. PCR primers comprised 60 Vbeta and 13 Jbeta primers. Clones were read by immunoSEQ multiplex PCR, and TCRdb kept only the in-frame ones, dropping some. The profile shows some 85,000 clones, about three quarters of them singletons. The source material was PBMCs. These receptors were taken from a woman aged 40 to 55 in good health and CMV-seropositive.

For this clone: At one end the junction does not follow the germline gene, possibly because of a read error. The rearrangement joins TRBV14 to TRBJ2-1; the match to TRBD1 covers 8 bases. The germline gives CDR1 SGHDN, CDR2 FVKESK. The CDR3 is 15 amino acids. The CDR3 DNA sequence: TGTGCCGGCAGCCAAGGAACAGGGGGGCACAATGAGCAGTTCTTC. Residues: CAGSQGTGGHNEQFF.

This clone occurred a few times. The chain carries TRBV13 and TRBJ2-3; 8 nucleotides line up with TRBD2. Trimming removed 6 bases from V and 4 bases from J; junction bases left unmatched: 6. Per germline, CDR1 PRHDT and CDR2 FYEKMQ (reference sequence). The CDR3 consists of 14 residues. For the CDR3, the DNA is TGTGCCAGCAGTCGCGGGAGGCCCGCAGATACGCAGTATTTT. Protein sequence: CASSRGRPADTQYF.

The chain is built from TRBV12-5 and TRBJ1-2; D perhaps matches TRBD1 (6 bases). V was shortened by 5 bases and J by 8 bases, with 12 bases between the two germline ends. The CDR3 totals 12 residues. Germline V gives CDR1 LGHNT, CDR2 FRNRAP. The CDR3 region has the DNA TGTGCTAGTGGTCTTGCTGGGGGCGGCTACACCTTC. Protein sequence: CASGLAGGGYTF.

This rearrangement joins TRBV7-2 to TRBJ1-2, with D hard to call. The CDR3 is 15 amino acids. V shed 1 base and J shed 4 bases, with 13 bases lying between them. Germline values: CDR1 SGHTA, CDR2 FQGNSA. The CDR3 region is CASSLGSASGYGYTF. CDR3 in DNA: TGTGCCAGCAGCTTAGGGTCGGCTTCGGGCTATGGCTACACCTTC.

Within the sample, this clone is medium-sized. Here the CDR3 reads CASMGSLAGEFYEQYF. The CDR3 region has the DNA TGTGCCAGCATGGGGAGCCTAGCGGGAGAGTTCTACGAGCAGTACTTC. The chain joins TRBV2 to TRBJ2-7, with 10 bases matching TRBD2. After removal of 7 bases from V and 3 bases from J, the junction contained 12 bases not matched to a gene. The V gene's germline CDR1 is SNHLY and CDR2 FYNNEI. The CDR3 is made up of 16 amino acids.

V is TRBV28 and J is TRBJ2-2; a possible D gene is TRBD2 (6 bases). This CDR3 has 14 amino acids. Germline V gives CDR1 MDHEN, CDR2 SYDVKM. The V end lost 9 bases, the J end lost 7 bases, and 18 bases lay between the germline ends. The CDR3 nucleotides read TGTGCCAGTAAATACGGGACTCCTAGCGGGGAGCTGTTTTTT. Its protein is CASKYGTPSGELFF.

This chain uses TRBV11-2 with TRBJ1-1, with D maybe TRBD1 (6 bases). From germline, CDR1 is SGHAT and CDR2 FQNNGV. The CDR3 has 15 amino acids. Trimming took 0 bases from V and 10 from J, leaving 18 bases between them. CDR3 region: CASSLDPRGGAGAFF. The CDR3 DNA reads TGTGCCAGCAGCTTAGATCCACGCGGGGGCGCGGGAGCTTTCTTT.